The entry that follows covers one T cell receptor (beta chain) sequence. The source of the sample is a study of T cells expressing NK-cell markers. The length of the CDR3 is 13 residues. Germline V gene lookup returns CDR1 DFQATT and CDR2 SNEGSKA (reference sequence). For each CDR3 protein, TCRdb gives one entry from its re-call of the 5' RACE reads, without DNA. The clone table shows about 380,000 distinct CDR3 sequences, with the ten largest holding around 5.2%. The rearrangement joins TRBV20-1 to TRBJ1-5; no DNA is available, so the TRBD1 call from TCRdb remains unchecked. This TCR was recovered from a man aged 18-70 years in good health. The source material was blood T cells: a sorted CD56 or NKG2C T cell subset, CD4+ or CD8+ T cells, or bulk PBMC T cells (not recorded which). The CDR3 protein is CSGAQGAFQPQHF.